This note documents a single T cell receptor beta chain sequence. Its antigen is still unknown. This sample was taken from a study of cytomegalovirus exposure and HLA in healthy donors. PCR amplification relied on 60 Vbeta primers (plus 13 Jbeta primers). Generated by immunoSEQ multiplex PCR, the TCRdb table keeps only in-frame clones and is missing some. The sample has about 53,000 clones. Study-wide points: The productive fraction for most TCR beta V segments was about 90% or about 30% in an earlier analysis.

The CDR3 spans 15 residues. The germline V gene has CDR1 SGHAT and CDR2 FQNNGV. Unmatched junction bases numbered 13, after V lost 5 bases and J lost 6 bases. The chain carries TRBV11-2 and TRBJ2-7; TRBD2 aligns across 7 bases. Sequencing used PBMCs. This clonotype was obtained from a young man in good health and CMV-seropositive. In DNA form, the CDR3 reads TGTGCCAGCAGCAGCGTGAAGCGGGAAACCTGCGAGCAGTACTTC. Amino acids: CASSSVKRETCEQYF.